This TCR beta chain was captured by sequencing in a study of OX40 agonist ivuxolimab in advanced cancers. The germline gives CDR1 PRHDT, CDR2 FYEKMQ (reference sequence). V was clipped by 0 bases and J by 8 bases, with 5 bases between them. This CDR3 has 13 residues. Assay: immunoSEQ multiplex PCR; the TCRdb copy retains only in-frame clones and omits some. The sample records approximately 70,000 clones, around 90% being singletons. A note on this clone: Antigen: not known.

The study sampled blood at baseline, cycle 4 day 1, and cycle 7 day 1. General observations from the study: Expanded clones were, on average, more numerous in CD8+ T cells than in CD4+.

This clonotype was sampled from an adult with an advanced solid tumor such as melanoma, head and neck, liver or kidney cancer. Material: CD4+ or CD8+ T cells sorted from blood, obtained in a trial of the OX40 agonist ivuxolimab. V usage is TRBV13 and J usage is TRBJ1-6; D unclear. CDR3: CASSLGLDSPLHF. CDR3 bases: TGTGCCAGCAGCTTAGGGTTGGATTCACCCCTCCACTTT.